This T cell receptor beta chain came from a study of blood T cell repertoires in COVID-19. On the study more broadly: Samples of COVID-19 (acute and convalescent) were obtained from the United States, Italy and Spain.

Seattle-derived patients entered the study during active infection and were followed longitudinally. Method: immunoSEQ multiplex PCR; TCRdb's copy keeps in-frame clones and lacks some. The sample yields about 220,000 clones, 85% seen once. This CDR3 has 14 amino acids. Germline CDR1 and CDR2: MNHEY and SMNVEV (reference sequence). Trimming cost V 3 bases and J 7 bases; bases outside gene matches: 7. The chain employs TRBV27 and TRBJ1-2, with 8 bases that match TRBD1. Sequences were obtained from peripheral blood. The sequence derives from a woman aged 70 to 79 with COVID-19, enrolled during active disease. The CDR3 DNA reads TGTGCCAGCAGTTTCCGCGGGACAGGTCCTGGCTACACCTTC. Protein sequence: CASSFRGTGPGYTF.